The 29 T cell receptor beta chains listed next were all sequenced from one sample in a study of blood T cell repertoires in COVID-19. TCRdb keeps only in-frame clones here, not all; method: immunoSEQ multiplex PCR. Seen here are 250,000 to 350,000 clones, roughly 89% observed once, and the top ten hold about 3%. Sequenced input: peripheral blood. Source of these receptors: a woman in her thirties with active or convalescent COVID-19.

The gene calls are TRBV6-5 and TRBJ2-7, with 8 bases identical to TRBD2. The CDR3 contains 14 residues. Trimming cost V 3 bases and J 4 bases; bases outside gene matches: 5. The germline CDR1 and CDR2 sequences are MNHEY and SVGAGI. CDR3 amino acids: CASSYDTGGYEQYF. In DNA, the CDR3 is TGTGCCAGCAGTTATGATACGGGGGGGTACGAGCAGTACTTC.

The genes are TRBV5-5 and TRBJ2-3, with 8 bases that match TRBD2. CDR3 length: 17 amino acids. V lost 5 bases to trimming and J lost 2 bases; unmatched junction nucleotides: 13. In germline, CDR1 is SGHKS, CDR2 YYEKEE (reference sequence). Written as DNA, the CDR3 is TGTGCCAGCAGGCGGGAGGCGGGGGCCCAGACCACAGATACGCAGTATTTT. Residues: CASRREAGAQTTDTQYF.

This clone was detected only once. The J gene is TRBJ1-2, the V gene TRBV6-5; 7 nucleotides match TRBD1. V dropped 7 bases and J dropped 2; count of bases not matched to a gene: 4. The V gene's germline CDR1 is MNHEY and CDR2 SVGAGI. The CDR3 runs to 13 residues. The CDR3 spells CASKGAENYGYTF. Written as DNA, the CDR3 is TGTGCCAGCAAGGGGGCGGAAAACTATGGCTACACCTTC.

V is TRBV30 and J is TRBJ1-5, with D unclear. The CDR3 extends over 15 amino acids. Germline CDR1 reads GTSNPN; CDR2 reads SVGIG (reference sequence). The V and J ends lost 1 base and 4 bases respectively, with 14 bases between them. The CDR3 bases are TGTGCCTGGAGTGATTGGGAGAAGGTAAATCAGCCCCAGCATTTT. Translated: CAWSDWEKVNQPQHF.

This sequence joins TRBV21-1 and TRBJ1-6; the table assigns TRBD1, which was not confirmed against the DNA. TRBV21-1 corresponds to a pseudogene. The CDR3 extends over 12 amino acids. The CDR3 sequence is CASPGHYSPLHF. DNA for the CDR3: TGTGCCAGCCCGGGACATTACTCACCCCTCCACTTT.

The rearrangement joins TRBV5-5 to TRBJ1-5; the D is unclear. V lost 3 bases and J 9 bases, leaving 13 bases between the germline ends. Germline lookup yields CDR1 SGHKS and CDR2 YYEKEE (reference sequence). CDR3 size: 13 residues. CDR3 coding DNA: TGTGCCAGCAGCTCGACCGACTCGCGGCCCCAGCATTTT. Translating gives CASSSTDSRPQHF. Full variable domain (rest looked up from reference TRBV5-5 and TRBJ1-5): DAGVTQSPTHLIKTRGQQVTLRCSPISGHKSVSWYQQVLGQGPQFIFQYYEKEERGRGNFPDRFSARQFPNYSSELNVNALLLGDSALYLCASSSTDSRPQHFGDGTRLSIL.

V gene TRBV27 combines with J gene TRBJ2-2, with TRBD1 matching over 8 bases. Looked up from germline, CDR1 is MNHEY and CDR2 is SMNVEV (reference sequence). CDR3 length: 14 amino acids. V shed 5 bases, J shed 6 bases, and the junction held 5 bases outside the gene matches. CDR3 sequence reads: CASSQFRGPGELFF. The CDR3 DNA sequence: TGTGCCAGCAGTCAATTCAGGGGGCCCGGGGAGCTGTTTTTT.

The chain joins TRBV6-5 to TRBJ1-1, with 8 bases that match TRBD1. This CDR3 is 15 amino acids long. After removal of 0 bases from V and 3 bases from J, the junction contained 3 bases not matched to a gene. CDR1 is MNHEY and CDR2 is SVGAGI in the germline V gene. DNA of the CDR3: TGTGCCAGCAGTTACTCGAACAGGGGGGACACTGAAGCTTTCTTT. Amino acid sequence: CASSYSNRGDTEAFF.

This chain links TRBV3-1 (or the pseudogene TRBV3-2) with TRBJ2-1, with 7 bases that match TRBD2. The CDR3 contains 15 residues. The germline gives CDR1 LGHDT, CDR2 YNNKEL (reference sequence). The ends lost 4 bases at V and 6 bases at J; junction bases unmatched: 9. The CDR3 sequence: CASSRKAGRVNEQFF. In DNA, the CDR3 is TGTGCCAGCAGCCGCAAGGCGGGGAGGGTCAATGAGCAGTTCTTC.

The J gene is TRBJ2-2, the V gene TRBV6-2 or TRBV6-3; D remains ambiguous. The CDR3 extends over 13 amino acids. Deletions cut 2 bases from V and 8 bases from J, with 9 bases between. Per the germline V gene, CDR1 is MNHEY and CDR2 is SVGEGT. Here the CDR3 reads CASSYPPLGELFF. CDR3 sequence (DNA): TGTGCCAGCAGTTACCCCCCATTGGGGGAGCTGTTTTTT.

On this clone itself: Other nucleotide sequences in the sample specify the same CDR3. CDR3 region: CASSPRGSSYEQYF. The CDR3, as DNA: TGTGCCAGCAGCCCTAGGGGGAGTTCCTACGAGCAGTACTTC. The V call is TRBV7-9, the J call TRBJ2-7; tentative D call: TRBD1 (6 bases). V dropped 5 bases and J dropped 1 base, with 12 bases sitting between them. Germline lookup yields CDR1 SEHNR and CDR2 FQNEAQ (reference sequence). The CDR3 has 14 residues. Full variable domain (missing parts from reference TRBV7-9 and TRBJ2-7): DTGVSQNPRHKITKRGQNVTFRCDPISEHNRLYWYRQTLGQGPEFLTYFQNEAQLEKSRLLSDRFSAERPKGSFSTLEIQRTEQGDSAMYLCASSPRGSSYEQYFGPGTRLTVT.

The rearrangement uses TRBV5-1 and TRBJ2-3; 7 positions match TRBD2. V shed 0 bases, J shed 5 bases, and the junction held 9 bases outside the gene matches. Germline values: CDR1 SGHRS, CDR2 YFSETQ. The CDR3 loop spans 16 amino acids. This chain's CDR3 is CASSLGLARNLDTQYF. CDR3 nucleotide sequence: TGCGCCAGCAGCTTGGGACTAGCTAGGAACTTAGATACGCAGTATTTT.

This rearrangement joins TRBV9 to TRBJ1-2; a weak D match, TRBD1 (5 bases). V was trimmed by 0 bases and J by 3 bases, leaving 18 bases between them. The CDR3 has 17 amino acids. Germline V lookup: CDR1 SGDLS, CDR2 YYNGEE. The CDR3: CASSVDGGSGNHYGYTF. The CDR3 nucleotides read TGTGCCAGCAGCGTAGACGGGGGGTCGGGAAATCACTATGGCTACACCTTC.

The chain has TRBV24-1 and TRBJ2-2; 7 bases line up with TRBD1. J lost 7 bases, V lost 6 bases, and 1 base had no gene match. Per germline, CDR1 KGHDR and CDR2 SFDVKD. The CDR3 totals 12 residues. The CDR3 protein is CATSWTGGELFF. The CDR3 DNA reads TGTGCCACCAGTTGGACAGGCGGGGAGCTGTTTTTT.

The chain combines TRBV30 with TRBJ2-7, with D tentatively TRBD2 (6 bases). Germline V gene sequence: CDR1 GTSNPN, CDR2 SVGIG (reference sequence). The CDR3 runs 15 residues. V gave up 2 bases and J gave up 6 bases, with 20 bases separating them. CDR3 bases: TGTGCCTGGAGTCTCCCCGGAGGGGATGTTTTCGAGCAGTACTTC. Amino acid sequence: CAWSLPGGDVFEQYF.

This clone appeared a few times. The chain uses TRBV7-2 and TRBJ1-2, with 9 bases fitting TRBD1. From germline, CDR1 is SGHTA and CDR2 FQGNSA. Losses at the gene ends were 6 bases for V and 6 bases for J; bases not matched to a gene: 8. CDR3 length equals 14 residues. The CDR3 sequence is CASSSTGGEDGYTF. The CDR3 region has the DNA TGTGCCAGCAGTTCTACAGGGGGCGAGGATGGCTACACCTTC.

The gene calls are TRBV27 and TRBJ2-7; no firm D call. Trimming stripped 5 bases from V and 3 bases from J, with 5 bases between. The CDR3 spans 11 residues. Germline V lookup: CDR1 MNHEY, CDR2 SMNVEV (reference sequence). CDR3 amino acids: CASSRGYEQYF. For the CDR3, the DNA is TGTGCCAGCAGTCGAGGCTACGAGCAGTACTTC.

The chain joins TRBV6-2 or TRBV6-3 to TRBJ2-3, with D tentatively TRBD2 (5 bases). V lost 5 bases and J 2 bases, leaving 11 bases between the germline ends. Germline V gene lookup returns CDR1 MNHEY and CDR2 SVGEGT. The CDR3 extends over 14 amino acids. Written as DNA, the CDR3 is TGTGCCAGCAGTCGGGAAGTATACACAGATACGCAGTATTTT. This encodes CASSREVYTDTQYF.

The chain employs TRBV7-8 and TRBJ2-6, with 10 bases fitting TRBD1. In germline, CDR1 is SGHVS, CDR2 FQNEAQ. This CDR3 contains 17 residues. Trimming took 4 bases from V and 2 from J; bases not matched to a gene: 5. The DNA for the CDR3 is TGTGCCAGCAGCTCCGGGACAGGGGATACTGGGGCCAACGTCCTGACTTTC. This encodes CASSSGTGDTGANVLTF.

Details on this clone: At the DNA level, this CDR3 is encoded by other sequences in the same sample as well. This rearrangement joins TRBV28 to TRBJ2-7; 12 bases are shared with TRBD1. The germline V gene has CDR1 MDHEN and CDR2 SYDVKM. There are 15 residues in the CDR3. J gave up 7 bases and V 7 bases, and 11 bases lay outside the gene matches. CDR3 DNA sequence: TGTGCCAGCAACTCACCGGGACAGGGGGCGGGGGAGCAGTACTTC. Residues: CASNSPGQGAGEQYF.

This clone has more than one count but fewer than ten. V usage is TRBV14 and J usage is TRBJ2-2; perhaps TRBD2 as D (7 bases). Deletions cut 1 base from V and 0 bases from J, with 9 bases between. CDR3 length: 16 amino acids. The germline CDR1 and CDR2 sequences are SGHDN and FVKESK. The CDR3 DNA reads TGTGCCAGCAGCCAAGCGGGGGGCGCGAACACCGGGGAGCTGTTTTTT. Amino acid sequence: CASSQAGGANTGELFF.

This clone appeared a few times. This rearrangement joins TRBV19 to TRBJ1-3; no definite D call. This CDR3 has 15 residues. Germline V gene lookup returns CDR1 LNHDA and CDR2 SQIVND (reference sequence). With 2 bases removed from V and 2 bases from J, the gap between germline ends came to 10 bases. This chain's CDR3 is CASSILESAGNTIYF. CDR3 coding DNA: TGTGCCAGTAGTATATTGGAGTCGGCTGGAAACACCATATATTTT.

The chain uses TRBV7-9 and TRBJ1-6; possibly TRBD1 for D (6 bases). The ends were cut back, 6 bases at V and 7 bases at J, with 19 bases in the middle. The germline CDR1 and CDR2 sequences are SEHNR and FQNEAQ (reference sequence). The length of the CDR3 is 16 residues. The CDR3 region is CASSHPPGQVNSPLHF. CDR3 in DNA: TGTGCCAGCAGTCACCCCCCGGGACAAGTAAATTCACCCCTCCACTTT.

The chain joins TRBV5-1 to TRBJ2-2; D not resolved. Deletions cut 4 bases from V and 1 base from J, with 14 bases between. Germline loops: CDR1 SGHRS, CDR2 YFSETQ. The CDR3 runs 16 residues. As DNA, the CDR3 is TGCGCCAGCAGCGCCCCGAAACCGGGGAACACCGGGGAGCTGTTTTTT. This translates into CASSAPKPGNTGELFF.

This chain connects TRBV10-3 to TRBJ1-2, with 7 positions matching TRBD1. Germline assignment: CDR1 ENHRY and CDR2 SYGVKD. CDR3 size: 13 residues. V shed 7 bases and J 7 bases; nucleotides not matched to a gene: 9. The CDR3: CAITATGAGGYTF. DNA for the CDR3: TGTGCCATCACTGCAACAGGGGCGGGTGGCTACACCTTC.

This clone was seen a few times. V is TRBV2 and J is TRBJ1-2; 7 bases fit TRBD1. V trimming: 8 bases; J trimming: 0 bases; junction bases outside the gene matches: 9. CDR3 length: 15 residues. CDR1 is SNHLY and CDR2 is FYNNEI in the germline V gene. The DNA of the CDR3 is TGTGCCAGCCTAGAAGGGCAGGGGGCTAACTATGGCTACACCTTC. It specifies CASLEGQGANYGYTF.

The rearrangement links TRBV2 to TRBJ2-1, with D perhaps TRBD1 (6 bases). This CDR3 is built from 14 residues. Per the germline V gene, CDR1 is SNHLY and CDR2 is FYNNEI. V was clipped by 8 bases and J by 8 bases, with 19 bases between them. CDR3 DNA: TGTGCCAGCCGGCAATACACAGGGAACGATGAGCAGTTCTTC. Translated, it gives CASRQYTGNDEQFF.

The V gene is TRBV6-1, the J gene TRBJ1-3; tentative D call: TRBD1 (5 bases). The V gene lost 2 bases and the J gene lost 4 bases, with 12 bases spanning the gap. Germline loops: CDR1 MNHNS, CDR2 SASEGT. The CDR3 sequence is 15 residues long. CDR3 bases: TGTGCCAGCAGTGAAAATGGCAGGGTAGGAAACACCATATATTTT. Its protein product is CASSENGRVGNTIYF.

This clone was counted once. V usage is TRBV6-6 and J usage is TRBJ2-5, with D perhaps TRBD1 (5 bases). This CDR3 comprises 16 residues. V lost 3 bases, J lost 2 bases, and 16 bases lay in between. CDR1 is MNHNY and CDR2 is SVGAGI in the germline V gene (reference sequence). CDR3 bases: TGTGCCAGCAGTTATCGGGTAGGGGCAGAACAAGAGACCCAGTACTTC. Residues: CASSYRVGAEQETQYF.